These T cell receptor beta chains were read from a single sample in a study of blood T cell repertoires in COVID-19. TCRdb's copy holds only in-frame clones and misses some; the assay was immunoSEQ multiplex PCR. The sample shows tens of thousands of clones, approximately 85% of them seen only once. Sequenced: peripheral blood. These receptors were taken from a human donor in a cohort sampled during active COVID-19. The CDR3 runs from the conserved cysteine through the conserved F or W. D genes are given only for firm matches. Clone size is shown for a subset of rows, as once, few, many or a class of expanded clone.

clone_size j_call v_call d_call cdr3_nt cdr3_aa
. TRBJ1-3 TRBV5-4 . TGTGCCAGCTCCGGGGGTTCTGGAAACACCATATATTTT CASSGGSGNTIYF
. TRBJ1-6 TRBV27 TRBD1 TGTGCCAGCACCCCGACAGGGAATCATTCACCCCTCCACTTT CASTPTGNHSPLHF
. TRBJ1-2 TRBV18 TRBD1 TGTGCCAGCTCACCAGGACAGGGCAACTATGGCTACACCTTC CASSPGQGNYGYTF
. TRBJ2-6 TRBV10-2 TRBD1 TGCGCCAGCAGTGTGATGTGGGACAGTCACTCTGGGGCCAACGTCCTGACTTTC CASSVMWDSHSGANVLTF
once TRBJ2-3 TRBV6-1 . TGTGCCAGCAGTGAGATGTCTCAGGGAAACACAGATACGCAGTATTTT CASSEMSQGNTDTQYF
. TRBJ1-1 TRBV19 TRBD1 TGTGCCAGTAGTATCCAGGGGGACCCTGAAGCTTTCTTT CASSIQGDPEAFF
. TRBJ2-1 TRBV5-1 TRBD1 TGCGCCAGCAGCTCCGGGACAGTGGTCTACAATGAGCAGTTCTTC CASSSGTVVYNEQFF
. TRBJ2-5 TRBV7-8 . TGTGCCAGCAGCCCCCCATGGGAGGAGACCCAGTACTTC CASSPPWEETQYF
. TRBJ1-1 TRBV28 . TGTGCCAGCAGATTACAGGGCGTGGGCACTGAAGCTTTCTTT CASRLQGVGTEAFF
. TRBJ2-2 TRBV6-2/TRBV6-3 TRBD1 TGTGCCAGCAGTTACACCCCCCGGGACAGGGCTGCCGGGGAGCTGTTTTTT CASSYTPRDRAAGELFF
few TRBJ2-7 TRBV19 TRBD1 TGTGCCAGTAGTAGTCAGGGGGCCTACGAGCAGTACTTC CASSSQGAYEQYF
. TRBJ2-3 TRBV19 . TGTGCCAGTAGGAGTTGGGAGTATGCAGATACGCAGTATTTT CASRSWEYADTQYF
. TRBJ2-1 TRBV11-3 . TGTGCCAGCAGCCCTGGTGCGGGGGCCGACAATGAGCAGTTCTTC CASSPGAGADNEQFF
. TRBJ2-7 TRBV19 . TGTGCCAGTAGTATCCCGGACAGAAGGTACGAGCAGTACTTC CASSIPDRRYEQYF
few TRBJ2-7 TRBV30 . TGTGCCTGGAGTCGGGGGAACCCCCTAGAGCAGTACTTC CAWSRGNPLEQYF
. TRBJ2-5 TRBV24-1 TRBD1 TGTGCCACCAGTGGGAGGACAGGGGGCGAGGAGACCCAGTACTTC CATSGRTGGEETQYF
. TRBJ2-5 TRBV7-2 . TGTGCCAGCAGCACCGGGTCCACGGAGACCCAGTACTTC CASSTGSTETQYF
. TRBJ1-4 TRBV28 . TGTGCCAGCAGCCATACCCAGTGGGGGGGTGAAAAACTGTTTTTT CASSHTQWGGEKLFF
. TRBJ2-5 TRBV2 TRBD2 TGTGCCAGCAGTGAATCCCTAGCGGGTAAAGAGACCCAGTACTTC CASSESLAGKETQYF
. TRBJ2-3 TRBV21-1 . TGTGCCAGCAGCAAAGCGCGGAGCCAGCCAGATACGCAGTATTTT CASSKARSQPDTQYF
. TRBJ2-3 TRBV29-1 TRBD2 TGCAGCGTTCAAATAGCGGGGGAGAGCACAGATACGCAGTATTTT CSVQIAGESTDTQYF
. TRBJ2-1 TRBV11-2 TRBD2 TGTGCCAGCAGCTTCACGGGCGGGAGGGCAACCTACAATGAGCAGTTCTTC CASSFTGGRATYNEQFF
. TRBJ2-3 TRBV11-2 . TGTGCCAGCAGCTTAGTGACAGCTGGAGATACGCAGTATTTT CASSLVTAGDTQYF
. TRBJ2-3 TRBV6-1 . TGTGCCAGCAGTGAATGGGGTAGCGGATTAACAGATACGCAGTATTTT CASSEWGSGLTDTQYF
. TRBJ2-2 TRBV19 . TGTGCCAGTGTCCAGGGGGGCCTCGACACCGGGGAGCTGTTTTTT CASVQGGLDTGELFF
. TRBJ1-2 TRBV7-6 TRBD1 TGTGCCAGCAGCCCTCGGGGGGCCGGGACAGGGGGTGGCTACACCTTC CASSPRGAGTGGGYTF
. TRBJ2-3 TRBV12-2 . TGTGCAAGTCGCTTAGCCGACGCTTCTAAAGCGGGAGGCCCAGATACGCAGTATTTT CASRLADASKAGGPDTQYF
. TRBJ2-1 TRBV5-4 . TGTGCCACTACAGGGACCACCTACAATGAGCAGTTCTTC CATTGTTYNEQFF
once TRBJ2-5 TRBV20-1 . TGCAGTGCTAGTGTAACCGTCCAGGAGACCCAGTACTTC CSASVTVQETQYF
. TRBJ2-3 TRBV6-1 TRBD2 TGTGCCAGCAGTGAGTCTCTAGCGGGGGGGGATACGCAGTATTTT CASSESLAGGDTQYF
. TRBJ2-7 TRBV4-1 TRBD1 TGCGCCAGCAGCAGGGGGACAGGGTTGTACGAGCAGTACTTC CASSRGTGLYEQYF
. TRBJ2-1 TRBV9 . TGTGCCAGCAGCGGCAGGGTCATGGATGAGCAGTTCTTC CASSGRVMDEQFF
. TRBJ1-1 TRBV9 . TGTGCCAGCAGCGCCAGTACGTCAGGGATTAACACTGAAGCTTTCTTT CASSASTSGINTEAFF
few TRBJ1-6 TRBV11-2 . TGTGCCAGCAGCTTAGTCAGGACAGCGGGGTCACCCCTCCACTTT CASSLVRTAGSPLHF
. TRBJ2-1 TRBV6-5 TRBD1 TGTGCCAGCAGTACTAGCCCTGACAGGGGCAATGAGCAGTTCTTC CASSTSPDRGNEQFF
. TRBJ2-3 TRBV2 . TGTGCCAGCAGTAGGAGGGGAGGTAGCACAGATACGCAGTATTTT CASSRRGGSTDTQYF
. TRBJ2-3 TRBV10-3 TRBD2 TGTGCCATCAGTGAGTCCGGGGGGGAAGGAACAGATACGCAGTATTTT CAISESGGEGTDTQYF
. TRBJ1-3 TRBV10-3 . TGTGCCATCAGTGAGACAATTACCCAGGGGCCTGGAAACACCATATATTTT CAISETITQGPGNTIYF
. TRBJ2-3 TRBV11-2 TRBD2 TGTGCCAGCAGCTCCTATGTGACTAGCGGGAACACAGATACGCAGTATTTT CASSSYVTSGNTDTQYF
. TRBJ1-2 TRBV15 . TGTGCCACCAGCAGAGATGCGACTTCCTATGGCTACACCTTC CATSRDATSYGYTF
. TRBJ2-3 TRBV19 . TGTGCCAGTAACTCCAGGGAGGGCACAGATACGCAGTATTTT CASNSREGTDTQYF
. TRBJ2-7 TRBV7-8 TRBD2 TGTGCCAGCAGCTTAATGGCTAGCGGGGCGTCCTACGAGCAGTACTTC CASSLMASGASYEQYF
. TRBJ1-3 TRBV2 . TGTGCCAGCAGTGGCCGGGGGAGCTCTGGAAACACCATATATTTT CASSGRGSSGNTIYF
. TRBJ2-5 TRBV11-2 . TGTGCCAGCAGCCGACAAAACCAAGAGACCCAGTACTTC CASSRQNQETQYF
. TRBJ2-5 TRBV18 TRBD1 TGTGCCAGCTCACCTAGGGACAGAGCGCAAGAGACCCAGTACTTC CASSPRDRAQETQYF
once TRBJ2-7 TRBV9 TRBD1 TGTGCCAGCAGCGTAGGGGACAGTCGATACGAGCAGTACTTC CASSVGDSRYEQYF
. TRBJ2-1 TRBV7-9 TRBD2 TGTGCCAGCAGCTTAAATCGGGCGGGAGGGCCTACCTACAATGAGCAGTTCTTC CASSLNRAGGPTYNEQFF